These 12 T cell receptor beta chains were all obtained from the same sample, sequenced in a study of graft-versus-host responses after intestinal transplantation. TCRdb keeps only in-frame clones here, not all; method: immunoSEQ multiplex PCR. Of about 43,000 clones listed, around 96% are singletons. The starting material was PBMCs, obtained around 350 days after intestinal transplant. The receptors were gathered from a human patient who received an intestinal transplant, so some T cells may come from the graft donor.

The chain couples TRBV9 to TRBJ2-1; D is ambiguous. Deletions cut 3 bases from V and 2 bases from J, with 9 bases between. The CDR3 length is 14 residues. Looked up from germline, CDR1 is SGDLS and CDR2 is YYNGEE. The CDR3 protein is CASSADQPYNEQFF. As DNA, the CDR3 is TGTGCCAGCAGCGCCGATCAACCCTACAATGAGCAGTTCTTC.

The rearrangement links TRBV7-2 to TRBJ2-3, with 7 bases identical to TRBD1. The germline V gene encodes CDR1 SGHTA and CDR2 FQGNSA. V lost 5 bases to trimming and J lost 1 base; unmatched junction nucleotides: 9. The CDR3 spans 16 residues. The CDR3 DNA sequence: TGTGCCAGCAGCCCACAGGGGATTGGGGGCACAGATACGCAGTATTTT. It translates to CASSPQGIGGTDTQYF.

The J gene is TRBJ1-6, the V gene TRBV6-1; the match to TRBD1 covers 7 bases. The CDR3 runs 14 residues. CDR1 and CDR2 (germline): MNHNS, SASEGT. V lost 3 bases to trimming and J lost 5 bases; unmatched junction nucleotides: 1. The CDR3 DNA follows: TGTGCCAGCAGTGACAGGGGGAATAATTCACCCCTCCACTTT. Translation gives CASSDRGNNSPLHF.

Concerning this clone itself: Because the CDR3's place on the DNA is in doubt, the DNA is left out and the CDR3 is given as listed by TCRdb. The rearrangement uses TRBV6-7 and TRBJ2-7; the table's D call TRBD1 went unverified against the DNA. TRBV6-7 is given ORF status, its function remaining uncertain. The CDR3 extends over 14 residues, inclusive of both ends. CDR3 loop: CASSSWGQGAVEYF.

J is TRBJ2-1 and V is TRBV7-9, with D maybe TRBD2 (7 bases). The CDR3 has 15 amino acids. Germline CDR1 reads SEHNR; CDR2 reads FQNEAQ (reference sequence). V gave up 0 bases and J gave up 8 bases, with 14 bases separating them. In nucleotides, the CDR3 is TGTGCCAGCAGCTTAGCGGGGGGGCCTCTGGATGAGCAGTTCTTC. As protein: CASSLAGGPLDEQFF.

Written as DNA, the CDR3 is TGTGCCAGCAGCCAAGATCGGGGCGGGAGGTTAGTTCGCAGTCGCGACGAGCAGTTCTTC. The encoded protein is CASSQDRGGRLVRSRDEQFF. J is TRBJ2-1 and V is TRBV4-2; TRBD2 agrees at 8 bases. With V trimmed by 0 bases and J by 10 bases, 23 bases remained unmatched. CDR3 length: 20 residues. Germline CDR1 reads LGHNA; CDR2 reads YNFKEQ.

The chain uses TRBV11-2 and TRBJ2-5; the D gene is possibly TRBD2 (5 bases). The J call may be faulty, since TRBJ2-7 better matches the DNA end. This CDR3 comprises 15 residues. From germline, CDR1 is SGHAT and CDR2 FQNNGV. In DNA, the CDR3 is TGTGCCAGCAGCTTAGGACCGAGGGCTGCCCACGAGCAGTACTTC. Its protein is CASSLGPRAAHEQYF.

The chain links TRBV5-1 to TRBJ2-3; D uncertain. CDR1 and CDR2 from the germline V gene are SGHRS and YFSETQ. Deletions cut 1 base from V and 2 bases from J, with 11 bases between. The length of the CDR3 is 15 residues. The CDR3, as DNA: TGCGCCAGCAGCTTGATAGACCCAACCACAGATACGCAGTATTTT. It encodes CASSLIDPTTDTQYF.

This sequence joins TRBV10-2 and TRBJ2-7; D remains ambiguous. The CDR3 sequence is 12 residues long. From germline, CDR1 is WSHSY and CDR2 SAAADI. Trimming stripped 3 bases from V and 4 bases from J, with 7 bases between. The CDR3 here is CASSEIPYEQYF. CDR3 nucleotides: TGCGCCAGCAGTGAAATACCGTACGAGCAGTACTTC.

This chain links TRBV28 with TRBJ1-2; 7 bases match TRBD1. V shed 5 bases and J 4 bases; nucleotides not matched to a gene: 7. Looked up from germline, CDR1 is MDHEN and CDR2 is SYDVKM. This CDR3 has 14 residues. In DNA, the CDR3 is TGTGCCAGCAGTCTCACAGGGGTTTTCTATGGCTACACCTTC. Translating it yields CASSLTGVFYGYTF.

The genes are TRBV5-1 and TRBJ2-1; D is uncertain. The CDR3 spans 14 residues. Trimming left V 5 bases short and J 5 bases short, with 14 bases between. Germline V gives CDR1 SGHRS, CDR2 YFSETQ. The CDR3 region is CASSGILGDNEQFF. CDR3 DNA sequence: TGCGCCAGCAGTGGGATATTAGGCGACAATGAGCAGTTCTTC.

In this sample, this clone turned up once. This chain links TRBV9 with TRBJ2-5, with 9 bases identical to TRBD1. Losses at the gene ends were 0 bases for V and 4 bases for J; bases not matched to a gene: 13. Germline lookup yields CDR1 SGDLS and CDR2 YYNGEE. The CDR3 loop spans 18 amino acids. CDR3 nucleotide sequence: TGTGCCAGCAGCGTAGCTGATACCCCGGGACAGGGTTCAGAGACCCAGTACTTC. This gives the protein CASSVADTPGQGSETQYF. The whole variable domain, remainder taken from reference TRBV9 and TRBJ2-5, is DSGVTQTPKHLITATGQRVTLRCSPRSGDLSVYWYQQSLDQGLQFLIQYYNGEERAKGNILERFSAQQFPDLHSELNLSSLELGDSALYFCASSVADTPGQGSETQYFGPGTRLLVL.